This T cell receptor beta chain emerged from a study of blood T cell repertoires in COVID-19. Whole-study context: PBMCs, B-cell-depleted T cells, or T cells provided the cDNA or gDNA that made up the material.

The assay was immunoSEQ multiplex PCR, and TCRdb's table has in-frame clones only and misses some. The table shows around 200,000 clones, with around 85% occurring only once. V lost 0 bases and J lost 13, with 14 bases in between. Germline assignment: CDR1 SGDLS and CDR2 YYNGEE. The CDR3 has 13 amino acids. This clonotype was sampled from a man in his sixties or seventies with active or convalescent COVID-19. The V and J genes are TRBV9 and TRBJ2-1; perhaps TRBD1 as D (6 bases). The sequenced sample consisted of peripheral blood. The CDR3 DNA follows: TGTGCCAGCAGCGTAGGGACAGATGCACGACAGTTCTTC. It is translated as CASSVGTDARQFF. Full variable domain (rest looked up from reference TRBV9 and TRBJ2-1): DSGVTQTPKHLITATGQRVTLRCSPRSGDLSVYWYQQSLDQGLQFLIQYYNGEERAKGNILERFSAQQFPDLHSELNLSSLELGDSALYFCASSVGTDARQFFGPGTRLTVL.